The next 28 T cell receptor beta chains were all read from a single sample in a study of cytomegalovirus exposure and HLA in healthy donors. PCR involved 60 Vbeta and 13 Jbeta primers. The assay was immunoSEQ multiplex PCR, and TCRdb's table has in-frame clones only and misses some. The sample has some 150,000 clones, around 78% seen once; the top ten hold about 2.9%. Sequencing used PBMCs. These receptor sequences come from a man aged 35 to 55 in good health and CMV-seropositive.

The chain combines TRBV4-2 with TRBJ2-5; the D gene is possibly TRBD1 (7 bases). Germline V gene data show CDR1 as LGHNA and CDR2 as YNFKEQ. Trimming took 5 bases from V and 7 from J, leaving 20 bases between them. The CDR3 spans 15 residues. CDR3 sequence: CASSSTGGAGGTQYF. DNA for the CDR3: TGTGCCAGCAGCTCCACGGGCGGGGCAGGGGGGACCCAGTACTTC.

The gene calls are TRBV28 and TRBJ2-7, with D unresolved. In germline, CDR1 is MDHEN, CDR2 SYDVKM. The length of the CDR3 is 15 residues. The V end lost 4 bases, the J end lost 0 bases, and 13 bases lay between the germline ends. This CDR3 reads CASSSMSVSSYEQYF. The DNA for the CDR3 is TGTGCCAGCAGTTCTATGAGCGTCAGCTCCTACGAGCAGTACTTC.

The V gene is TRBV7-9, the J gene TRBJ1-1; D possibly corresponds to TRBD1 (5 bases). This CDR3 has 14 amino acids. Germline CDR1 reads SEHNR; CDR2 reads FQNEAQ (reference sequence). Trimming removed 0 bases at V and 3 bases at J, with 8 bases between. The CDR3 DNA reads TGTGCCAGCAGCTTAGCATCGGGGGACACTGAAGCTTTCTTT. Protein product: CASSLASGDTEAFF. Using reference TRBV7-9 and TRBJ1-1 for the parts outside the CDR3, the full variable domain is DTGVSQNPRHKITKRGQNVTFRCDPISEHNRLYWYRQTLGQGPEFLTYFQNEAQLEKSRLLSDRFSAERPKGSFSTLEIQRTEQGDSAMYLCASSLASGDTEAFFGQGTRLTVV.

This clone was observed a handful of times. V gene TRBV6-6 combines with J gene TRBJ2-3, with 7 bases lining up with TRBD1. Losses at the gene ends were 2 bases for V and 1 base for J; bases not matched to a gene: 3. The germline CDR1 and CDR2 sequences are MNHNY and SVGAGI (reference sequence). The CDR3 spans 15 residues. Here the CDR3 DNA reads TGTGCCAGCAGTTACCCGGGACAGCGCACAGATACGCAGTATTTT. Its translation: CASSYPGQRTDTQYF.

This chain's CDR3 is CASSMRVPGEQYF. The CDR3, as DNA: TGTGCCAGCAGTATGAGGGTCCCGGGGGAGCAGTACTTC. The rearrangement joins TRBV27 to TRBJ2-7, with a weak D call TRBD2 (5 bases). Germline lookup yields CDR1 MNHEY and CDR2 SMNVEV (reference sequence). The length of the CDR3 is 13 residues. The V end lost 5 bases, the J end lost 7 bases, and 15 bases lay between the germline ends.

The chain uses TRBV19 and TRBJ2-3; tentatively, D is TRBD1 (6 bases). V was pared by 7 bases and J by 3 bases, with 20 bases between. Germline loops: CDR1 LNHDA, CDR2 SQIVND (reference sequence). This CDR3 comprises 16 residues. CDR3 nucleotide sequence: TGTGCCAGTACCCCCCGGGGAGTACAGGGAACAGATACGCAGTATTTT. Translating gives CASTPRGVQGTDTQYF. Full variable domain (outside the CDR3, taken from reference TRBV19 and TRBJ2-3): DGGITQSPKYLFRKEGQNVTLSCEQNLNHDAMYWYRQDPGQGLRLIYYSQIVNDFQKGDIAEGYSVSREKKESFPLTVTSAQKNPTAFYLCASTPRGVQGTDTQYFGPGTRLTVL.

The DNA for the CDR3 is TGTGCCTGGAACACAGGGTTGTTTAATGAAAAACTGTTTTTT. As protein: CAWNTGLFNEKLFF. The chain employs TRBV30 and TRBJ1-4; a possible D gene is TRBD1 (6 bases). V lost 4 bases, J lost 4 bases, and 13 bases lay in between. In germline, CDR1 is GTSNPN, CDR2 SVGIG (reference sequence). This CDR3 has 14 amino acids.

Written as DNA, the CDR3 is TGCAGCGATCTACAGGGGAACACTGAAGCTTTCTTT. This codes for CSDLQGNTEAFF. The chain recombines TRBV29-1 with TRBJ1-1; the D gene is possibly TRBD1 (6 bases). Germline assignment: CDR1 SQVTM and CDR2 ANQGSEA. The V gene lost 7 bases and the J gene lost 1 base, with 10 bases spanning the gap. This CDR3 spans 12 amino acids.

This chain connects TRBV4-1 to TRBJ2-3; tentatively, D is TRBD1 (5 bases). Germline V gene sequence: CDR1 MGHRA, CDR2 YSYEKL. V shed 3 bases and J shed 6 bases, with 10 bases lying between them. The CDR3 consists of 13 residues. The CDR3 sequence: CASSHDRGDTQYF. The CDR3 DNA reads TGCGCCAGCAGCCACGACAGAGGTGATACGCAGTATTTT.

The gene calls are TRBV4-2 and TRBJ2-7, with 16 bases lining up with TRBD2. V was pared by 3 bases and J by 6 bases, with 5 bases of the junction left unmatched. The CDR3 is made up of 16 amino acids. Germline V gene data show CDR1 as LGHNA and CDR2 as YNFKEQ. This CDR3 reads CASSQGLAGGPGEQYF. In DNA, the CDR3 is TGTGCCAGCAGCCAGGGACTAGCGGGAGGGCCGGGCGAGCAGTACTTC.

The rearrangement uses TRBV7-9 and TRBJ1-4; a weak D match, TRBD1 (6 bases). The CDR3 is made up of 13 amino acids. Germline-derived CDR1 and CDR2 are SEHNR and FQNEAQ (reference sequence). Trimming cost V 7 bases and J 10 bases, with 16 bases left between them. CDR3 coding DNA: TGTGCCAGCATTTTACAGGGCGGGAGAAAACTGTTTTTT. Amino acid sequence: CASILQGGRKLFF.

This clone occurred a few times. CDR3 protein: CAWEVGANTEAFF. The CDR3 nucleotides read TGTGCCTGGGAGGTAGGGGCGAACACTGAAGCTTTCTTT. The chain couples TRBV30 to TRBJ1-1, with a possible D match to TRBD1 (5 bases). Per the germline V gene, CDR1 is GTSNPN and CDR2 is SVGIG (reference sequence). CDR3 length: 13 amino acids. V lost 5 bases and J lost 1, with 11 bases in between.

On this clone itself: Other DNA sequences from this sample encode an identical CDR3 as well. V gene TRBV2 combines with J gene TRBJ1-2; D is uncertain. Between the trimmed V and J ends, which lost 0 bases and 3 bases, there was a span of 14 bases. CDR1 SNHLY and CDR2 FYNNEI come from the germline V gene. The CDR3 is 16 amino acids. CDR3 sequence reads: CASSEALEGTYYGYTF. CDR3 sequence (DNA): TGTGCCAGCAGTGAAGCGCTTGAGGGCACTTACTATGGCTACACCTTC.

This CDR3 is CASSLDSGGNEQFF. In nucleotides, the CDR3 is TGCGCCAGCAGCTTGGATTCGGGTGGAAATGAGCAGTTCTTC. This chain connects TRBV5-1 to TRBJ2-1; no definite D call. The CDR3 spans 14 residues. The germline V and J ends were trimmed by 0 bases and 7 bases, with 11 bases remaining between them. Germline CDR1 reads SGHRS; CDR2 reads YFSETQ.

The chain links TRBV6-5 to TRBJ1-3, with 9 bases matching TRBD1. The CDR3 totals 16 residues. With 0 bases clipped from V and 4 bases from J, the junction kept 4 bases outside the gene matches. CDR1 is MNHEY, CDR2 SVGAGI, per germline. The CDR3 sequence is CASSYSGTGKGNTIYF. The CDR3 DNA sequence: TGTGCCAGCAGTTACTCGGGGACAGGGAAGGGAAACACCATATATTTT.

The chain carries TRBV15 and TRBJ2-7; 7 bases match TRBD2. J gave up 4 bases and V 0 bases, and 6 bases lay outside the gene matches. The CDR3 totals 15 residues. Germline V gene sequence: CDR1 LNHNV, CDR2 YYDKDF (reference sequence). The CDR3 DNA reads as TGTGCCACCAGCAGAGAGTCGGGGGGTGCGTACGAGCAGTACTTC. It is translated as CATSRESGGAYEQYF.

The chain is built from TRBV7-2 and TRBJ1-5; 7 bases map to TRBD1. V shed 5 bases, J shed 4 bases, and the junction held 8 bases outside the gene matches. The CDR3 contains 15 residues. Germline V gene data show CDR1 as SGHTA and CDR2 as FQGNSA. The CDR3, as DNA: TGTGCCAGCAGCCGGGACAGAAGGGGGAATCAGCCCCAGCATTTT. Protein: CASSRDRRGNQPQHF.

Note on this clone: Other DNA sequences from this sample encode an identical CDR3 as well. The chain joins TRBV4-3 to TRBJ2-3; TRBD1 is a possible D gene (6 bases). Per germline, CDR1 LGHNA and CDR2 YSLEER. The CDR3 has 14 amino acids. Trimming shortened V by 1 base and J by 6 bases, and 11 bases separated the two germline ends. For the CDR3, the DNA is TGCGCCAGCAGCCAAGCAGGGGTGGGGGATACGCAGTATTTT. Amino acid sequence: CASSQAGVGDTQYF.

V and J are TRBV28 and TRBJ1-2; 7 bases match TRBD1. The length of the CDR3 is 14 residues. The V segment lost 5 bases and the J segment 4 bases; nucleotides outside the gene matches: 7. Germline lookup yields CDR1 MDHEN and CDR2 SYDVKM. Here the CDR3 reads CASSTTGTVYGYTF. The CDR3 DNA follows: TGTGCCAGCAGTACGACAGGGACCGTCTATGGCTACACCTTC.

This clone was seen once. The chain couples TRBV5-6 to TRBJ1-2; D gene ambiguous. The germline gives CDR1 SGHDT, CDR2 YYEEEE. Trimming took 1 base from V and 4 from J, leaving 8 bases between them. This CDR3 comprises 13 residues. This CDR3 is CASSLSGGYGYTF. CDR3 DNA sequence: TGTGCCAGCAGCTTGTCAGGAGGCTATGGCTACACCTTC.

The chain is built from TRBV29-1 and TRBJ1-5, with 9 positions matching TRBD1. This CDR3 spans 16 amino acids. V shed 4 bases and J 0 bases; nucleotides not matched to a gene: 7. Germline CDR1 and CDR2: SQVTM and ANQGSEA. CDR3 protein: CSVATGTGNSNQPQHF. In nucleotides, the CDR3 is TGCAGCGTTGCCACCGGGACAGGGAATAGCAATCAGCCCCAGCATTTT.

CDR3 sequence reads: CASSATPKISGNTIYF. DNA for the CDR3: TGTGCCAGTAGTGCCACTCCGAAAATCTCTGGAAACACCATATATTTT. J is TRBJ1-3 and V is TRBV19; D gene uncertain. CDR1 is LNHDA and CDR2 is SQIVND in the germline V gene (reference sequence). V lost 5 bases and J lost 0, with 14 bases in between. CDR3 length: 16 residues.

To note about this clone: One junction end disagrees with the germline gene, perhaps due to a read error. This rearrangement joins TRBV7-9 to TRBJ2-1; the match to TRBD2 covers 12 bases. The CDR3 has 16 residues. CDR1 and CDR2 (germline): SEHNR, FQNEAQ (reference sequence). In nucleotides, the CDR3 is TGTTCCAGCAGATCTCTAGCGGGAGGGCCCAACAATGAGCAGTTCTTC. Encoded protein: CSSRSLAGGPNNEQFF.

For this clone: Additional DNA sequences in this sample encode the identical CDR3. The V gene is TRBV27, the J gene TRBJ1-1; TRBD1 agrees at 9 bases. Looked up from germline, CDR1 is MNHEY and CDR2 is SMNVEV (reference sequence). The CDR3 totals 14 residues. The V and J ends lost 4 bases and 3 bases, in that order; junction bases with no gene match: 3. CDR3 coding DNA: TGTGCCAGCAGTTCGGGACAGGGTGACACTGAAGCTTTCTTT. Amino acids: CASSSGQGDTEAFF.

The gene calls are TRBV6-6 and TRBJ1-1; D may be TRBD1 (6 bases). CDR1 is MNHNY and CDR2 is SVGAGI in the germline V gene (reference sequence). CDR3 length: 13 residues. Trimming removed 5 bases at V and 4 bases at J, with 11 bases between. The CDR3 DNA sequence: TGTGCCAGCAGTCTACAGGGCGGCACTGAAGCTTTCTTT. This translates into CASSLQGGTEAFF.

The chain is built from TRBV11-1 and TRBJ2-1, with 9 bases matching TRBD1. CDR1 and CDR2 from the germline V gene are SGHAT and FQDESV (reference sequence). The V and J ends lost 2 bases and 5 bases, in that order; junction bases with no gene match: 13. The CDR3 contains 18 residues. The CDR3 sequence is CASSLSPGTGFGHNEQFF. CDR3 bases: TGTGCCAGCAGCTTAAGCCCCGGGACAGGGTTTGGCCACAATGAGCAGTTCTTC. Using reference TRBV11-1 and TRBJ2-1 for the parts outside the CDR3, the full variable domain is EAEVAQSPRYKITEKSQAVAFWCDPISGHATLYWYRQILGQGPELLVQFQDESVVDDSQLPKDRFSAERLKGVDSTLKIQPAELGDSAMYLCASSLSPGTGFGHNEQFFGPGTRLTVL.

This chain joins TRBV7-9 and TRBJ2-2, with TRBD2 identical over 9 bases. V shed 10 bases and J 2 bases; nucleotides not matched to a gene: 11. Germline CDR1 is SEHNR and CDR2 is FQNEAQ (reference sequence). The CDR3 has 16 residues. The CDR3 DNA reads as TGTGCCACCTCCCCAGTGGGACTAGCTAACACCGGGGAGCTGTTTTTT. Translated, it gives CATSPVGLANTGELFF.

V is TRBV7-3 and J is TRBJ2-1, with D perhaps matching TRBD1 (7 bases). CDR1 is SGHTA and CDR2 is FQGTGA in the germline V gene. V dropped 3 bases and J dropped 4 bases, with 16 bases sitting between them. The CDR3 extends over 16 amino acids. Here the CDR3 DNA reads TGTGCCAGCAGCTTGCAGGGGGGCGGGACGTACAATGAGCAGTTCTTC. Its translation is CASSLQGGGTYNEQFF.